These 21 T cell receptor beta chains were sequenced from one sample in a study of shared clonotypes between healthy human individuals. TCRdb's table, derived via immunoSEQ multiplex PCR, lists solely in-frame clones and lacks some. The data contain 450,000 to 500,000 clones, 75% to 85% of them singletons. The sequencing sample was made of PBMCs. The receptors derive from a middle-aged woman in good health. Some clones in this sample may be carry-over from other donors' samples.

The rearrangement uses TRBV7-8 and TRBJ2-6; 9 bases match TRBD1. With V trimmed by 5 bases and J by 4 bases, 6 bases remained unmatched. Germline assignment: CDR1 SGHVS and CDR2 FQNEAQ. CDR3 length equals 16 residues. Here the CDR3 DNA reads TGTGCCAGCAGCACCTGGACAGGGGCAGGGGCCAACGTCCTGACTTTC. This sequence encodes CASSTWTGAGANVLTF.

The chain links TRBV4-1 to TRBJ2-3; 10 bases match TRBD2. The V gene's germline CDR1 is MGHRA and CDR2 YSYEKL. V lost 4 bases, J lost 0 bases, and 7 bases stayed unmatched. There are 17 residues in the CDR3. CDR3 in amino acids: CASSPSWTSGSTDTQYF. For the CDR3, the DNA is TGCGCCAGCAGCCCGTCTTGGACTAGCGGTAGCACAGATACGCAGTATTTT.

DNA for the CDR3: TGCGCCAGCAGCTTGGAAGGGCTCGGGAGATTGGCCTACGAGCAGTACTTC. This codes for CASSLEGLGRLAYEQYF. The chain combines TRBV5-1 with TRBJ2-7; a possible D gene is TRBD2 (6 bases). Deletions cut 0 bases from V and 2 bases from J, with 18 bases between. Germline loops: CDR1 SGHRS, CDR2 YFSETQ. This CDR3 spans 17 amino acids.

The CDR3 region has the DNA TGTGCCAGTAGTATCCAGGGAGAGGGCGGCTACACCTTC. Its translation is CASSIQGEGGYTF. The chain links TRBV19 to TRBJ1-2, with D maybe TRBD1 (5 bases). The ends were cut back, 3 bases at V and 8 bases at J, with 13 bases in the middle. CDR1 and CDR2 (germline): LNHDA, SQIVND (reference sequence). This CDR3 region has 13 residues.

This clone has a count of ten or more. Different DNA sequences within this sample yield the same CDR3. The gene calls are TRBV7-9 and TRBJ2-1; D unclear. This CDR3 region has 14 residues. Germline V lookup: CDR1 SEHNR, CDR2 FQNEAQ (reference sequence). V lost 3 bases and J lost 6, with 12 bases in between. The CDR3 protein is CASSLASSGNEQFF. The CDR3 DNA reads as TGTGCCAGCAGCTTGGCCTCGTCGGGCAATGAGCAGTTCTTC.

The chain combines TRBV19 with TRBJ2-3, with a possible D match to TRBD2 (5 bases). The V end was cut by 6 bases, the J end by 1 base, with 11 bases between. CDR3 size: 14 residues. CDR1 LNHDA and CDR2 SQIVND come from the germline V gene (reference sequence). In DNA, the CDR3 is TGTGCCAGTAGCCAATCCGGGGGCACAGATACGCAGTATTTT. Translating it yields CASSQSGGTDTQYF.

This sequence joins TRBV6-1 and TRBJ2-5; 8 nucleotides align to TRBD1. J was trimmed by 4 bases and V by 2 bases; bases with no gene match: 9. CDR3 size: 16 residues. The germline V gene encodes CDR1 MNHNS and CDR2 SASEGT. The CDR3 reads CASSELGQVVGETQYF. The CDR3 DNA reads as TGTGCCAGCAGTGAATTGGGACAGGTAGTAGGAGAGACCCAGTACTTC.

The rearrangement links TRBV28 to TRBJ1-1; a weak D match, TRBD1 (6 bases). Germline values: CDR1 MDHEN, CDR2 SYDVKM. This CDR3 contains 16 residues. The V end lost 3 bases, the J end lost 4 bases, and 18 bases lay between the germline ends. For the CDR3, the DNA is TGTGCCAGCAGTTTTGTAGGGGGGACCGGTGGCACTGAAGCTTTCTTT. This translates into CASSFVGGTGGTEAFF.

The chain links TRBV28 to TRBJ2-3; TRBD1 might be the D (7 bases). Germline values: CDR1 MDHEN, CDR2 SYDVKM. This CDR3 is built from 16 residues. The germline V and J ends were trimmed by 3 bases and 4 bases, with 17 bases remaining between them. In DNA form, the CDR3 reads TGTGCCAGCAGTTTCGGAGGGGGCGCTTTTTCAGATACGCAGTATTTT. This encodes CASSFGGGAFSDTQYF.

Note on this clone: A read error may be the cause here, since a much bigger clone is one base away. The chain links TRBV30 to TRBJ1-5, with D hard to call. The CDR3 is 14 amino acids. With 5 bases removed from V and 5 bases from J, the gap between germline ends came to 16 bases. Germline CDR1 is GTSNPN and CDR2 is SVGIG (reference sequence). The CDR3 DNA reads as TGTGCCTGGGGTAACGGGGTGGGAGATCAGCCCCAGCATTTT. The encoded protein is CAWGNGVGDQPQHF.

The rearrangement uses TRBV7-2 and TRBJ2-3; D call uncertain. In germline, CDR1 is SGHTA, CDR2 FQGNSA. The CDR3 has 16 residues. The V end was cut by 2 bases, the J end by 0 bases, with 12 bases between. Written as DNA, the CDR3 is TGTGCCAGCAGCTTATACTGGGTTACTAGCACAGATACGCAGTATTTT. Translation: CASSLYWVTSTDTQYF.

The chain joins TRBV7-2 to TRBJ2-7; tentatively, D is TRBD2 (7 bases). Germline CDR1 is SGHTA and CDR2 is FQGNSA. The CDR3 covers 16 residues. The germline V and J ends were trimmed by 4 bases and 2 bases, with 18 bases remaining between them. This CDR3 reads CASSSAAGATTYEQYF. In nucleotides, the CDR3 is TGTGCCAGCAGCTCGGCTGCGGGGGCAACGACCTACGAGCAGTACTTC.

Here the CDR3 DNA reads TGCGCCAGCAGCTTGGAACTAGTCACCGGGGAGCTGTTTTTT. Translation: CASSLELVTGELFF. V and J are TRBV5-1 and TRBJ2-2, with a possible D match to TRBD2 (5 bases). Between the trimmed V and J ends, which lost 0 bases and 4 bases, there was a span of 7 bases. Germline V gene data show CDR1 as SGHRS and CDR2 as YFSETQ. The CDR3 is made up of 14 amino acids.

V is TRBV28 and J is TRBJ1-1; 7 bases match TRBD1. Losses at the gene ends were 7 bases for V and 8 bases for J; bases not matched to a gene: 7. CDR1 is MDHEN, CDR2 SYDVKM, per germline. The CDR3 loop spans 12 amino acids. DNA of the CDR3: TGTGCCAGCATACTACGACAGGGAGAAGCTTTCTTT. Translation: CASILRQGEAFF.

The CDR3 nucleotides are TGTGCCAGCAGTGGACCGGGACGCGGGGTAAACAATGAGCAGTTCTTC. It codes for CASSGPGRGVNNEQFF. This chain connects TRBV5-4 to TRBJ2-1; a weak D match, TRBD2 (6 bases). The CDR3 runs to 16 residues. Germline CDR1 and CDR2: SGHNT and YYREEE (reference sequence). Trimming stripped 5 bases from V and 5 bases from J, with 20 bases between.

The chain couples TRBV7-9 to TRBJ1-5; D unclear. From germline, CDR1 is SEHNR and CDR2 FQNEAQ (reference sequence). This CDR3 is 13 amino acids long. Deletions cut 5 bases from V and 1 base from J, with 6 bases between. The CDR3 DNA reads TGTGCCAGCAGCGGGTTAAGCAATCAGCCCCAGCATTTT. Translating gives CASSGLSNQPQHF. Complete variable domain (other parts from reference TRBV7-9 and TRBJ1-5): DTGVSQNPRHKITKRGQNVTFRCDPISEHNRLYWYRQTLGQGPEFLTYFQNEAQLEKSRLLSDRFSAERPKGSFSTLEIQRTEQGDSAMYLCASSGLSNQPQHFGDGTRLSIL.

The rearrangement links TRBV7-9 to TRBJ2-1, with TRBD2 matching 12 bases. Trimming cost V 5 bases and J 4 bases; bases outside gene matches: 3. The V gene's germline CDR1 is SEHNR and CDR2 FQNEAQ (reference sequence). The CDR3 length is 15 residues. CDR3 protein: CASSPSGRAYNEQFF. The CDR3 DNA reads TGTGCCAGCAGCCCTAGCGGGAGGGCGTACAATGAGCAGTTCTTC.

The CDR3 spells CASSPRKSSGANVLTF. The CDR3 DNA is TGTGCCAGCTCACCGCGGAAGAGCTCTGGGGCCAACGTCCTGACTTTC. The gene calls are TRBV18 and TRBJ2-6; D is undetermined. V shed 3 bases and J shed 0 bases, with 9 bases lying between them. CDR1 KGHSH and CDR2 LQKENI come from the germline V gene. This CDR3 region has 16 residues. The whole variable domain, remainder taken from reference TRBV18 and TRBJ2-6, is NAGVMQNPRHLVRRRGQEARLRCSPMKGHSHVYWYRQLPEEGLKFMVYLQKENIIDESGMPKERFSAEFPKEGPSILRIQQVVRGDSAAYFCASSPRKSSGANVLTFGAGSRLTVL.

This clone was observed once. The chain uses TRBV19 and TRBJ2-7; 8 positions agree with TRBD1. Per germline, CDR1 LNHDA and CDR2 SQIVND (reference sequence). The ends lost 9 bases at V and 2 bases at J; junction bases unmatched: 12. CDR3 size: 15 residues. CDR3 bases: TGTGCCAGCAACAACAGGGGGGACCTTACCTACGAGCAGTACTTC. Its translation: CASNNRGDLTYEQYF.

The chain carries TRBV14 and TRBJ1-3, with D unclear. Germline V lookup: CDR1 SGHDN, CDR2 FVKESK. V shed 1 base and J shed 0 bases, with 10 bases lying between them. This CDR3 comprises 16 residues. CDR3 coding DNA: TGTGCCAGCAGCCAAGGTGGCAGACACTCTGGAAACACCATATATTTT. Encoded protein: CASSQGGRHSGNTIYF. The whole variable domain, filled in from reference TRBV14 and TRBJ1-3, reads EAGVTQFPSHSVIEKGQTVTLRCDPISGHDNLYWYRRVMGKEIKFLLHFVKESKQDESGMPNNRFLAERTGGTYSTLKVQPAELEDSGVYFCASSQGGRHSGNTIYFGEGSWLTVV.

The rearrangement joins TRBV21-1 to TRBJ1-3; TRBD1, as called in the table, went unchecked against the DNA. TRBV21-1 represents a pseudogene. This CDR3 comprises 16 residues. DNA of the CDR3: TGTGCCAGCAGCAGCCTACGGACAGGCTCTGGAAACACCATATATTTT. It encodes CASSSLRTGSGNTIYF.